This T cell receptor (beta chain) was captured in a study of T-cell reconstitution after alpha-beta-depleted transplantation in children. V lost 6 bases to trimming and J lost 5 bases; unmatched junction nucleotides: 10. The CDR3 is made up of 14 amino acids. Germline V gene data show CDR1 as MNHEY and CDR2 as SMNVEV (reference sequence). This clonotype was found a few times. Unique molecular identifiers were incorporated when the TCRbeta library was constructed. MiXCR was run by TCRdb on the PCR reads, yielding one entry per CDR3 protein. The data show around 500,000 distinct CDR3 sequences, around 12% seen once.

The source material was PBMCs from the stem cell graft donor, sampled from the stem cell graft. The chain has TRBV27 and TRBJ2-7; 7 bases line up with TRBD1. The TCR was taken from a human donor who donated a stem cell graft to a child with combined immunodeficiency. The CDR3 DNA follows: TGTGCCAGCAGCGCGACAGGGTTTTTTGACGAGCAGTACTTC. Its protein is CASSATGFFDEQYF.